The clone carrying this TCR beta chain was detected only a few times. The source of the sample is a study of blood T cell repertoires in COVID-19. Study as a whole: Both acute and convalescent COVID-19 samples were obtained from the United States, Italy and Spain.

Germline lookup yields CDR1 SGHTA and CDR2 FQGNSA. Trimming shortened V by 10 bases and J by 4 bases, and 11 bases separated the two germline ends. The CDR3 has 12 amino acids. How the authors handled the data: The assay estimated nucleated cells by amplifying reference gene primers. Measured with immunoSEQ multiplex PCR; TCRdb has only the in-frame clones, and not every one. That table supplies the V and J calls and clone size; D and trimming were determined from the DNA. The sample shows about 220,000 clones, 84% of them seen only once. The source is a woman in her fifties or sixties who had recovered from COVID-19. V usage is TRBV7-2 and J usage is TRBJ1-3; D perhaps matches TRBD1 (5 bases). Material for sequencing was peripheral blood. The chain's CDR3 is CAIPGGGNTIYF. CDR3 coding DNA: TGTGCCATTCCGGGGGGGGGAAACACCATATATTTT. Together with reference TRBV7-2 and TRBJ1-3, the CDR3 gives the full variable domain: GAGVSQSPSNKVTEKGKDVELRCDPISGHTALYWYRQSLGQGLEFLIYFQGNSAPDKSGLPSDRFSAERTGGSVSTLTIQRTQQEDSAVYLCAIPGGGNTIYFGEGSWLTVV.